A single T cell receptor beta chain is shown here with its context. The sample is drawn from a study of blood T cell repertoires in COVID-19. Whole-study context: From the United States, Italy and Spain came samples of acute and convalescent COVID-19. Sample material is recorded as cDNA or gDNA derived from T cells, B-cell-depleted T cells, or PBMCs.

The CDR3 has 15 amino acids. V shed 3 bases and J 0 bases; nucleotides not matched to a gene: 3. Germline-derived CDR1 and CDR2 are SGHRS and YFSETQ. In the authors' methods: Estimates of nucleated cell counts were drawn from the amplification of reference gene primers. The table came from immunoSEQ multiplex PCR; TCRdb's copy has only in-frame clones and leaves some out. V and J calls and clone size are given by that table; D and trimming were obtained from the DNA. Of some 180,000 clones listed, less than 85% are singletons. The material sequenced was peripheral blood. The V call is TRBV5-1, the J call TRBJ1-3; 7 bases agree with TRBD1. The sequence was obtained from a human donor in a cohort sampled during active COVID-19. The chain's CDR3 is CASSSTGPSGNTIYF. The DNA for the CDR3 is TGCGCCAGCAGCTCGACAGGGCCCTCTGGAAACACCATATATTTT.